A single sample gave rise to the 27 T cell receptor beta chains below, sequenced in a study of T cell responses to AZD1222 COVID-19 vaccine. Sequenced by immunoSEQ multiplex PCR; TCRdb stores in-frame clones only, minus some. The sample carries 120,000 or so clones, 85% to 90% recorded once. Sequencing used peripheral blood, obtained 28 days after the second AZD1222 dose. The receptor source for this set is an adult who received the AZD1222 COVID-19 vaccine.

V is TRBV6-2 or TRBV6-3 and J is TRBJ2-1; D unresolved. Germline CDR1 is MNHEY and CDR2 is SVGEGT. V was shortened by 5 bases and J by 4 bases, with 9 bases between the two germline ends. The CDR3 has 13 residues. CDR3 in amino acids: CASSPDSYNEQFF. The DNA for the CDR3 is TGTGCCAGCAGTCCAGACTCGTACAATGAGCAGTTCTTC.

The chain couples TRBV6-6 to TRBJ2-2, with 10 bases that match TRBD1. V trimming: 5 bases; J trimming: 7 bases; junction bases outside the gene matches: 13. CDR1 is MNHNY, CDR2 SVGAGI, per germline (reference sequence). The CDR3 covers 17 residues. The CDR3 DNA sequence: TGTGCCAGCAGTCCACCGACCGGGACAGGGGATGTCGGGGAGCTGTTTTTT. The encoded protein is CASSPPTGTGDVGELFF.

V gene TRBV5-8 combines with J gene TRBJ1-4; D call uncertain. This CDR3 comprises 17 residues. The germline V gene has CDR1 SGHTS and CDR2 YDEGEE. The V end lost 4 bases, the J end lost 3 bases, and 19 bases lay between the germline ends. The CDR3 protein is CASSDTETILANEKLFF. In DNA form, the CDR3 reads TGTGCCAGCAGCGATACCGAGACAATACTTGCTAATGAAAAACTGTTTTTT. Full variable domain (missing parts from reference TRBV5-8 and TRBJ1-4): EAGVTQSPTHLIKTRGQQATLRCSPISGHTSVYWYQQALGLGLQFLLWYDEGEERNRGNFPPRFSGRQFPNYSSELNVNALELEDSALYLCASSDTETILANEKLFFGSGTQLSVL.

The rearrangement uses TRBV20-1 and TRBJ1-2, with no clear D. Germline V gene data show CDR1 as DFQATT and CDR2 as SNEGSKA (reference sequence). The CDR3 has 10 amino acids. As DNA, the CDR3 is TGCAGCCCCGATCCATATGGCTACACCTTC. Amino acid sequence: CSPDPYGYTF.

This clone was observed once. This chain uses TRBV4-2 with TRBJ2-1, with 12 bases that match TRBD2. Germline V gene lookup returns CDR1 LGHNA and CDR2 YNFKEQ. The length of the CDR3 is 20 residues. V shed 3 bases, J shed 6 bases, and the junction held 18 bases outside the gene matches. The CDR3 region is CASSHPGRLAGENTPNEQFF. The CDR3 DNA reads TGTGCCAGCAGCCACCCGGGCCGACTAGCGGGAGAAAACACCCCCAATGAGCAGTTCTTC.

The chain employs TRBV9 and TRBJ1-1; a possible D gene is TRBD1 (5 bases). The CDR3 sequence is 14 residues long. Germline values: CDR1 SGDLS, CDR2 YYNGEE. Trimming took 0 bases from V and 3 from J, leaving 9 bases between them. The CDR3 here is CASSVGWGDTEAFF. CDR3 nucleotide sequence: TGTGCCAGCAGCGTAGGGTGGGGGGACACTGAAGCTTTCTTT. The full variable domain, completed using reference TRBV9 and TRBJ1-1, is DSGVTQTPKHLITATGQRVTLRCSPRSGDLSVYWYQQSLDQGLQFLIQYYNGEERAKGNILERFSAQQFPDLHSELNLSSLELGDSALYFCASSVGWGDTEAFFGQGTRLTVV.

The rearrangement uses TRBV5-6 and TRBJ2-7; 10 bases match TRBD2. There are 15 residues in the CDR3. CDR1 and CDR2 (germline): SGHDT, YYEEEE. V lost 1 base and J lost 3; bases outside the gene matches: 4. CDR3: CASSLRASGSYEQYF. As DNA, the CDR3 is TGTGCCAGCAGCTTGAGGGCTAGCGGGAGCTACGAGCAGTACTTC.

V and J are TRBV2 and TRBJ1-2; D may be TRBD1 (5 bases). The germline gives CDR1 SNHLY, CDR2 FYNNEI. The CDR3 sequence is 12 residues long. V lost 4 bases and J lost 6, with 9 bases in between. The DNA for the CDR3 is TGTGCCAGCAGTGGGGACGGCGATGGCTACACCTTC. Amino acids: CASSGDGDGYTF.

This clone occurred a few times. The V gene is TRBV6-4, the J gene TRBJ2-1, with 7 bases matching TRBD2. V was pared by 0 bases and J by 3 bases, with 5 bases of the junction left unmatched. Germline CDR1 and CDR2: MRHNA and SNTAGT. The CDR3 spans 16 residues. CDR3 in amino acids: CASSDSSGENYNEQFF. The CDR3 region has the DNA TGTGCCAGCAGTGACTCGAGCGGGGAGAACTACAATGAGCAGTTCTTC.

This clone was recorded only once. The rearrangement uses TRBV5-4 and TRBJ2-6, with no clear D. Per the germline V gene, CDR1 is SGHNT and CDR2 is YYREEE (reference sequence). This CDR3 is 16 amino acids long. The V gene lost 2 bases and the J gene lost 0 bases, with 9 bases spanning the gap. The chain's CDR3 is CASSLGPISGANVLTF. DNA for the CDR3: TGTGCCAGCAGCTTAGGACCCATCTCTGGGGCCAACGTCCTGACTTTC.

V gene TRBV14 combines with J gene TRBJ2-1; D might be TRBD2 (5 bases). Looked up from germline, CDR1 is SGHDN and CDR2 is FVKESK. Trimming took off 0 bases at V and 0 bases at J, with 12 bases between the two ends. This CDR3 has 17 amino acids. CDR3 sequence reads: CASSQEPHTSSYNEQFF. The CDR3 DNA reads as TGTGCCAGCAGCCAAGAACCGCACACTAGCTCCTACAATGAGCAGTTCTTC.

The chain has TRBV2 and TRBJ1-2; 7 nucleotides match TRBD1. This CDR3 is 14 amino acids long. The germline gives CDR1 SNHLY, CDR2 FYNNEI. V was clipped by 8 bases and J by 0 bases; unmatched bases: 6. The CDR3 reads CASHETGSNYGYTF. As DNA, the CDR3 is TGTGCCAGCCATGAGACAGGGTCTAACTATGGCTACACCTTC.

This sequence joins TRBV4-3 and TRBJ1-2; possible D gene TRBD1, 5 bases. CDR3 length: 15 residues. V was shortened by 1 base and J by 4 bases, with 13 bases between the two germline ends. Germline V gene data show CDR1 as LGHNA and CDR2 as YSLEER. CDR3 amino acids: CASSQARDGPYGYTF. The CDR3 DNA is TGCGCCAGCAGCCAAGCCCGGGACGGTCCCTATGGCTACACCTTC.

The chain links TRBV15 to TRBJ2-5; tentative D call: TRBD2 (6 bases). The germline CDR1 and CDR2 sequences are LNHNV and YYDKDF (reference sequence). Trimming stripped 7 bases from V and 1 base from J, with 16 bases between. CDR3 size: 15 residues. The DNA of the CDR3 is TGTGCCACCAATAATCCCGCGGGGTTCCAAGAGACCCAGTACTTC. Translated: CATNNPAGFQETQYF.

This clone has just a few counts. The chain combines TRBV5-4 with TRBJ2-2, with unresolved D. V was shortened by 3 bases and J by 1 base, with 13 bases between the two germline ends. There are 16 residues in the CDR3. In germline, CDR1 is SGHNT, CDR2 YYREEE (reference sequence). Written as DNA, the CDR3 is TGTGCCAGCAGCTATCGGGCCGGTAAGAACACCGGGGAGCTGTTTTTT. Translated: CASSYRAGKNTGELFF.

The chain employs TRBV27 and TRBJ1-2; D gene unclear. The germline V gene has CDR1 MNHEY and CDR2 SMNVEV (reference sequence). V was shortened by 5 bases and J by 0 bases, with 13 bases between the two germline ends. The CDR3 is 15 amino acids. Written as DNA, the CDR3 is TGTGCCAGCAGTAGGTCAGGCCTTACTAACTATGGCTACACCTTC. Protein product: CASSRSGLTNYGYTF.

The V gene is TRBV7-2, the J gene TRBJ1-1, with D tentatively TRBD1 (6 bases). Germline-derived CDR1 and CDR2 are SGHTA and FQGNSA. This CDR3 is 13 amino acids long. V was shortened by 4 bases and J by 7 bases, with 13 bases between the two germline ends. The CDR3 nucleotides are TGTGCCAGCAGCTCCTTAGACAGGAATGAAGCTTTCTTT. This codes for CASSSLDRNEAFF.

The chain combines TRBV19 with TRBJ1-5; tentative D call: TRBD1 (6 bases). CDR3 length: 14 amino acids. Germline lookup yields CDR1 LNHDA and CDR2 SQIVND (reference sequence). The germline V and J ends were trimmed by 8 bases and 0 bases, with 11 bases remaining between them. CDR3 coding DNA: TGTGCCAGTCAAGGGGGGTATAGCAATCAGCCCCAGCATTTT. This sequence encodes CASQGGYSNQPQHF. Full variable domain (missing parts from reference TRBV19 and TRBJ1-5): DGGITQSPKYLFRKEGQNVTLSCEQNLNHDAMYWYRQDPGQGLRLIYYSQIVNDFQKGDIAEGYSVSREKKESFPLTVTSAQKNPTAFYLCASQGGYSNQPQHFGDGTRLSIL.

The rearrangement joins TRBV15 to TRBJ2-1; 7 nucleotides align to TRBD2. The germline V gene has CDR1 LNHNV and CDR2 YYDKDF (reference sequence). After removal of 0 bases from V and 13 bases from J, the junction contained 3 bases not matched to a gene. The CDR3 has 12 amino acids. This chain's CDR3 is CATSRDWDYQFF. The CDR3 region has the DNA TGTGCCACCAGCAGAGATTGGGACTATCAGTTCTTC.

The table lists this clone with a count of one. V is TRBV3-1 (or the pseudogene TRBV3-2) and J is TRBJ2-3; D gene uncertain. The V end was cut by 0 bases, the J end by 2 bases, with 12 bases between. From germline, CDR1 is LGHDT and CDR2 YNNKEL (reference sequence). The CDR3 has 16 amino acids. CDR3 residues: CASSQDSSAFTDTQYF. The CDR3 nucleotides are TGTGCCAGCAGCCAAGATAGCTCGGCTTTCACAGATACGCAGTATTTT.

The chain employs TRBV11-2 and TRBJ2-1; D is unresolved. CDR3 length: 13 residues. V was shortened by 0 bases and J by 7 bases, with 7 bases between the two germline ends. Germline values: CDR1 SGHAT, CDR2 FQNNGV. As DNA, the CDR3 is TGTGCCAGCAGCTTAGAGCACTTGAATGAGCAGTTCTTC. Protein sequence: CASSLEHLNEQFF.

The chain couples TRBV3-1 (or the pseudogene TRBV3-2) to TRBJ2-5; 9 bases map to TRBD2. Looked up from germline, CDR1 is LGHDT and CDR2 is YNNKEL (reference sequence). Trimming removed 4 bases from V and 2 bases from J; junction bases left unmatched: 5. This CDR3 has 15 amino acids. The CDR3 DNA reads as TGTGCCAGCAGCCCACCGACTAGCGGTCAAGAGACCCAGTACTTC. As protein: CASSPPTSGQETQYF.

This clone was seen a few times. The rearrangement joins TRBV6-2 or TRBV6-3 to TRBJ1-2; D is uncertain. This CDR3 has 13 amino acids. Trimming removed 6 bases at V and 4 bases at J, with 12 bases between. Germline assignment: CDR1 MNHEY and CDR2 SVGEGT. This CDR3 reads CASSHGLSYGYTF. The CDR3 region has the DNA TGTGCCAGCAGCCACGGGCTATCCTATGGCTACACCTTC.

The table lists this clone with a count of one. The chain uses TRBV20-1 and TRBJ1-1; a weak D match, TRBD1 (6 bases). This CDR3 has 10 amino acids. Germline V CDR1 and CDR2: DFQATT, SNEGSKA (reference sequence). Written as DNA, the CDR3 is TGCACAGGGGTTGGGAATGAAGCTTTCTTT. Its protein product is CTGVGNEAFF.

The chain uses TRBV6-5 and TRBJ2-7; tentatively, D is TRBD2 (6 bases). The V end lost 6 bases, the J end lost 0 bases, and 15 bases lay between the germline ends. Germline assignment: CDR1 MNHEY and CDR2 SVGAGI. The CDR3 sequence is 15 residues long. The CDR3 loop reads CASSERWGDSYEQYF. The CDR3 coding sequence is TGTGCCAGCAGCGAGAGGTGGGGGGACTCCTACGAGCAGTACTTC.

This rearrangement joins TRBV6-4 to TRBJ2-2; a weak D match, TRBD2 (6 bases). The CDR3 spans 13 residues. Trimming left V 0 bases short and J 7 bases short, with 6 bases between. Germline-derived CDR1 and CDR2 are MRHNA and SNTAGT. DNA of the CDR3: TGTGCCAGCAGTGACTCGACTAGCGGGGAGCTGTTTTTT. It translates to CASSDSTSGELFF.

The chain uses TRBV7-3 and TRBJ2-3; 7 positions agree with TRBD2. Germline-derived CDR1 and CDR2 are SGHTA and FQGTGA. V shed 5 bases, J shed 0 bases, and the junction held 8 bases outside the gene matches. The CDR3 runs 16 residues. The CDR3 protein is CASSPRSSGSTDTQYF. The CDR3 DNA is TGTGCCAGCAGCCCACGGAGTAGCGGGAGCACAGATACGCAGTATTTT.